Listed below are T cell receptor beta chains from one sample, sequenced in a study of CD4 T cells in relation to SARS-CoV-2 and coronaviruses. Some clones are missing from TCRdb's copy, which holds only in-frame ones; the method was immunoSEQ multiplex PCR. The table has roughly 63,000 clones, over 90% seen once. Sequencing used naive CD4+ T cells from PBMCs. These receptors all come from a human donor in good health. The CDR3 runs from the conserved cysteine through the conserved F or W. The order of the fields is J gene, V gene, D gene, clone size, CDR3 protein, CDR3 DNA. A D gene is named only where the DNA matches it firmly. A row's size may be missing; if present it is once, few, many or a size class.

J gene: TRBJ2-7; V gene: TRBV5-4; D gene: .; clone size: .; CDR3 protein: CASSLARGRAYEQYF; CDR3 DNA: TGTGCCAGCAGCTTGGCCAGAGGTAGGGCCTACGAGCAGTACTTC
J gene: TRBJ2-7; V gene: TRBV11-2; D gene: TRBD2; clone size: .; CDR3 protein: CASSPTGGTSGYEQYF; CDR3 DNA: TGTGCCAGCAGCCCCACGGGAGGGACTAGCGGCTACGAGCAGTACTTC
J gene: TRBJ2-3; V gene: TRBV19; D gene: .; clone size: .; CDR3 protein: CASSPRQTIRTDTQYF; CDR3 DNA: TGTGCCAGTAGTCCTAGGCAGACCATCAGGACAGATACGCAGTATTTT
J gene: TRBJ1-6; V gene: TRBV5-4; D gene: .; clone size: .; CDR3 protein: CASSLDRFNSPLHF; CDR3 DNA: TGTGCCAGCAGCTTGGACAGATTTAATTCACCCCTCCACTTT
J gene: TRBJ1-3; V gene: TRBV7-2; D gene: .; clone size: .; CDR3 protein: CASSLTTNTIYF; CDR3 DNA: TGTGCCAGCAGCTTAACGACCAACACCATATATTTT
J gene: TRBJ2-3; V gene: TRBV19; D gene: TRBD2; clone size: .; CDR3 protein: CASSIDLSLASGSFTSSKDTQYF; CDR3 DNA: TGTGCCAGTAGTATAGATCTTTCCTTGGCTAGCGGGAGTTTTACCTCTTCGAAAGATACGCAGTATTTT
J gene: TRBJ2-3; V gene: TRBV5-5; D gene: TRBD1; clone size: .; CDR3 protein: CASSLGTGDLTDTQYF; CDR3 DNA: TGTGCCAGCAGCTTGGGGACAGGGGATTTAACAGATACGCAGTATTTT
J gene: TRBJ2-1; V gene: TRBV27; D gene: .; clone size: .; CDR3 protein: CASRLTSLSYNEQFF; CDR3 DNA: TGTGCCAGCAGATTAACTAGCCTCTCCTACAATGAGCAGTTCTTC
J gene: TRBJ2-1; V gene: TRBV6-5; D gene: .; clone size: .; CDR3 protein: CASRPLRDLGEQFF; CDR3 DNA: TGTGCCAGCAGGCCACTAAGGGATTTGGGTGAGCAGTTCTTC
J gene: TRBJ2-2; V gene: TRBV18; D gene: .; clone size: .; CDR3 protein: CASSPLSGPNTGELFF; CDR3 DNA: TGTGCCAGCTCACCACTTAGCGGACCGAACACCGGGGAGCTGTTTTTT
J gene: TRBJ1-4; V gene: TRBV28; D gene: .; clone size: .; CDR3 protein: CASKRQNNEKLFF; CDR3 DNA: TGTGCCAGCAAGAGACAGAATAATGAAAAACTGTTTTTT
J gene: TRBJ2-1; V gene: TRBV7-2; D gene: TRBD2; clone size: .; CDR3 protein: CASSVTSGSYNEQFF; CDR3 DNA: TGTGCCAGCAGCGTGACTAGCGGGTCCTACAATGAGCAGTTCTTC
J gene: TRBJ1-2; V gene: TRBV30; D gene: .; clone size: few; CDR3 protein: CAWTGSNYGYTF; CDR3 DNA: TGTGCCTGGACGGGTTCTAACTATGGCTACACCTTC
J gene: TRBJ1-4; V gene: TRBV3-1/TRBV3-2; D gene: .; clone size: .; CDR3 protein: CASQPRATNEKLFF; CDR3 DNA: TGTGCCAGCCAACCGCGCGCAACTAATGAAAAACTGTTTTTT